Sequencing of this T cell receptor (beta chain) was carried out in a study of blood T cells in healthy people across ages. Study overall: Template switching retrieved approximately one barcoded beta molecule for each two T cells. Overall study results and limits: Both higher diversity and more naive CD4+ cells marked long-lived donors when set against aged donors.

Combining a sample-barcoded 5' primer with a J-beta primer mix, a second PCR ran for about 7 to 12 cycles. TCRdb independently ran MiXCR on the 5' RACE reads; one entry per CDR3 protein. The sample carries around 1.5 million distinct CDR3 sequences, about 35% recorded once. In each sample, at least 7 million PBMCs were isolated. This clonotype was recorded many times. Antigen specificity is unknown. V was clipped by 7 bases and J by 2 bases, with 15 bases between them. This CDR3 has 14 amino acids. The germline gives CDR1 MNHEY, CDR2 SVGEGT. Specimen: blood. The chain recombines TRBV6-2 or TRBV6-3 with TRBJ2-7; D may be TRBD2 (6 bases). The TCR comes from a woman younger than 45 in good health. CDR3 DNA: TGTGCCAGCAACAACCCCGGGGGAACCTACGAGCAGTACTTC. Amino acids: CASNNPGGTYEQYF.